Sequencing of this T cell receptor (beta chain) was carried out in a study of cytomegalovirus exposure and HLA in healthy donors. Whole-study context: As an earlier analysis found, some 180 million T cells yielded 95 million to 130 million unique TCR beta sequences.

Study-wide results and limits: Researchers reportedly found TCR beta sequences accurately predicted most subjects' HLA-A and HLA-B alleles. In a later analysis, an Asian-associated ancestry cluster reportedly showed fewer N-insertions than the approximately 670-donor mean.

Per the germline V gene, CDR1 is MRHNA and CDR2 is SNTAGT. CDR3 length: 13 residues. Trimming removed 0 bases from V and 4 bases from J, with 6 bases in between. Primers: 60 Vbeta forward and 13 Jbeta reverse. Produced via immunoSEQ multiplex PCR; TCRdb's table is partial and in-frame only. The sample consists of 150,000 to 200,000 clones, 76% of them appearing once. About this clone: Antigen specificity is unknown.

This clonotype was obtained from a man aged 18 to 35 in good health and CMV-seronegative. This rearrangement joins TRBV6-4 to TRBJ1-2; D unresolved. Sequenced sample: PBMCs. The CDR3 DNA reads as TGTGCCAGCAGTGACTCAGAGGGCTATGGCTACACCTTC. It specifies CASSDSEGYGYTF.